This T cell receptor beta chain was sequenced in a study of T cells in Graves' hyperthyroidism and ophthalmopathy. Amplified TCR beta CDR3 regions came from RNA transcripts. During a first-round RT-PCR of the TCR CDR3, the HTBI primer set was used. Via MiXCR, TCRdb re-called the multiplex PCR reads, giving one row per CDR3 protein. The sample holds about 700,000 distinct CDR3 sequences, approximately 15% seen once. Those patients with uncontrolled infection, other autoimmune disease, pregnancy or lactation were excluded. The CDR3 consists of 15 residues. The ends lost 5 bases at V and 10 bases at J; junction bases unmatched: 12. The germline V gene has CDR1 DFQATT and CDR2 SNEGSKA (reference sequence). This clonotype was found many times.

Source material: blood. This clonotype was sampled from a woman in her late teens or twenties with Graves' hyperthyroidism. The chain employs TRBV20-1 and TRBJ2-1, with TRBD2 matching over 12 bases. CDR3 region: CSAPPGLAGGAEQFF. In nucleotides, the CDR3 is TGCAGTGCTCCCCCGGGACTAGCGGGCGGGGCGGAGCAGTTCTTC.